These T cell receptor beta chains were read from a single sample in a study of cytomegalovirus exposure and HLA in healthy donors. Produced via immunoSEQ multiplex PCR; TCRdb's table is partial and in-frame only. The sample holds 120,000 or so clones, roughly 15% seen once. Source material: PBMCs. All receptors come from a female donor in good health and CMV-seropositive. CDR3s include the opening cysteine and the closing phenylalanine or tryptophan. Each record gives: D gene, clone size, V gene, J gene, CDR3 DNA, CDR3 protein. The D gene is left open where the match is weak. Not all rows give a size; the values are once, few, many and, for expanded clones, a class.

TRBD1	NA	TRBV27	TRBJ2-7	TGTGCCAGCAGTCCGCCGGGGACAGACAGCCACGAGCAGTACTTC	CASSPPGTDSHEQYF
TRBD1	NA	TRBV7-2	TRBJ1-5	TGTGCCAGCAGCTTACAAGTAGGCAGGGGGAATCAGCCCCAGCATTTT	CASSLQVGRGNQPQHF
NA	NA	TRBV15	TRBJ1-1	TGTGCCACCAGCAGAGTTTTGGCAGAGAACACTGAAGCTTTCTTT	CATSRVLAENTEAFF
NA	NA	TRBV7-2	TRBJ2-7	TGTGCCAGCAGCTTAGAGGGACTCCGGTCCTACGAGCAGTACTTC	CASSLEGLRSYEQYF
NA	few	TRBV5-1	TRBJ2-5	TGCGCCAGCAGCTTGGGCATTACTTATAAGGAGGAGACCCAGTACTTC	CASSLGITYKEETQYF
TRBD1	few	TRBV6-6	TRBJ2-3	TGTGCCAGCAGTTACGTCCAGGGGGAAAGCACAGATACGCAGTATTTT	CASSYVQGESTDTQYF
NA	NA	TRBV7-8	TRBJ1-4	TGTGCCAGCAGCTTAGGGGAGGGGGGCCTTATCGCAACTAATGAAAAACTGTTTTTT	CASSLGEGGLIATNEKLFF
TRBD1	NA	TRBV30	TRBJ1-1	TGTGCCTGGAGTCACAGGGGTAACACTGAAGCTTTCTTT	CAWSHRGNTEAFF
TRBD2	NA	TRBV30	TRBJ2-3	TGTGCCTTAGGGACTAGCGGGGGGGCAGATACGCAGTATTTT	CALGTSGGADTQYF
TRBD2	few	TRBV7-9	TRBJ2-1	TGTGCCAGCAGCATGCTAGCGGGATCCTACAATGAGCAGTTCTTC	CASSMLAGSYNEQFF
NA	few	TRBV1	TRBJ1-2	TGCACCAGCAGCCAAGGTAGCTTCAGTCCTTATGGCTACACCTTC	CTSSQGSFSPYGYTF
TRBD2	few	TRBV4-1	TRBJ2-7	TGCGCCAGCAGGCTCGGCGGGGGTGCGACCTACGAGCAGTACTTC	CASRLGGGATYEQYF